This T cell receptor (beta chain) was obtained from a study of beta chain features in type 1 diabetes (dated 2018 in TCRdb). Background for the entire study: Mean age, gender distribution, total cell number and subset yield were not different between patients and healthy donors. A total of some 100,000,000 sorted cells were examined across all samples, and a strong correlation was observed between cell number per subset and RNA yield. The study compared the TCRB repertoires of sorted circulating CD4+ T cell subsets in recently diagnosed type 1 diabetes patients with those in matched healthy donors. Regulatory and stem cell-like memory subsets were obtained from only 8 patients and roughly 8 healthy donors, while naive and central memory subsets were obtained from all 28 donors.

From each donor, a single peripheral blood sample of about 100 mL on average was drawn into heparinised tubes. Using a panel that included CD45RO, CCR7, CD25, CD127, CD95 and CD27, naive, central memory, regulatory and stem cell-like memory CD4+ T cells were sorted on a BD FACSAria II. A purity above 98% was achieved for all sorted populations. PBMCs were isolated immediately by Lymphoprep density gradient centrifugation and stained directly without culture. Samples were stained and sorted in pairs, with one healthy donor and one patient per experiment, so that batch effects were minimized. The research as a whole found: At VDJ recombination sites, type 1 diabetes patients had fewer insertions and more deleted nucleotides, which implies abnormalities in thymic rearrangement. PCR might favor shorter templates, but patient and control samples were amplified and corrected together, so any skew would affect both groups equally. Because small numbers of individuals were included in the HLA sub-analyses, any influence of HLA type on TCRB rearrangement was left unresolved. Naive, central memory and regulatory TCRB repertoires appeared to be more similar among patients than among healthy donors. Sequencing cDNA rather than genomic DNA could over-represent highly expressing activated cells, although activation and CD3 levels did not differ between groups. Type 1 diabetes patients showed a moderate but significant shortening of TCRB CDR3 length in all four CD4+ subsets.

The entire amount of isolated RNA was reverse transcribed using the High Capacity cDNA Reverse Transcription Kit, so the sequenced TCRB transcripts were expressed ones. Deep immunoSEQ sequencing was performed on naive, central memory and regulatory T cell samples, with an average of around 3.4 million total reads per sample. After sorted cells were lysed in RLT buffer, RNA was extracted with DNase-treated RNeasy Micro or Mini kits, with the choice depending on cell number. Each cell subset was processed separately to prevent cross-contamination, with patient and healthy donor samples processed together. TCRB sequences were amplified from cDNA with the immunoSEQ multiplex PCR, producing 87-bp fragments spanning the CDR3 region. Sequencing of the amplicons was performed on the Illumina HiSeq platform. The authors processed their data as follows. PCR bias was computationally corrected using synthetic template baselines, reads within Hamming distance 2 were collapsed, and singletons that could not be merged were discarded. Reads were aligned against IMGT to assign V, D and J genes, CDR3 length and insertions or deletions at six rearrangement sites. Within each subset, clonotype counts were normalized to sorted cell number, after which true diversity and Gini coefficients were computed with the tcR R package. Repertoire sharing was quantified using the overlap coefficient calculated on TCRB nucleotide sequences. The source is immuneACCESS, and TCRdb retained only in-frame sequences with V and J called. Part of the clones is not carried over; for the studies checked, unresolved V genes explain less than half of this, and the remainder is unexplained. That table supplies the V and J calls and clone size; D and trimming were determined from the DNA. The sample table contains around 41,000 clones; only one count was recorded for approximately 61% of them. The ten largest make up around 1.8% of the sample.

As for this clone: No cognate antigen has been identified for it. Qualities for individual bases were not recorded, and no much larger clone is one base off.

The sequence came from a young man with type 1 diabetes. Some clones in this sample may be carry-over from other donors' samples. Material: Tregs from blood. The cell subset or site tag for this specimen amounts to: regulatory CD4+ T cells.

The DNA is TGCGCCAGCAGCTTTCAGGCAGGGGGCTATGGCTACACCTTC. It translates to CASSFQAGGYGYTF. This sequence uses TRBV5-1 and TRBJ1-2, with 7 bases aligning to TRBD1. The germline V gene sets CDR1 to SGHRS and CDR2 to YFSETQ. V is trimmed back by 2 bases and J by 4 bases, and the junction contains 5 bases that no gene match accounts for. From its cysteine to its phenylalanine, the CDR3 spans 14 amino acids. Kept here is only the CDR3 DNA, which spans 42 bases and is read in frame from base 1. The full variable domain, completed from the reference TRBV5-1 and TRBJ1-2 proteins outside the CDR3, reads KAGVTQTPRYLIKTRGQQVTLSCSPISGHRSVSWYQQTPGQGLQFLFEYFSETQRNKGNFPGRFSGRQFSNSRSEMNVSTLELGDSALYLCASSFQAGGYGYTFGSGTRLTVV.